Below, 11 T cell receptor beta chains from the same sample are listed, as sequenced in a study of human T cells and chemical hapten exposure. Via MiXCR, TCRdb re-called the RACE reads, giving one row per CDR3 protein. The sample consists of tens of thousands of distinct CDR3 sequences, 7.5% to 10% of them appearing once. Described time point: patch test 1, 2 weeks after DPC sensitization. The treatment was: therapeutic diphenylcyclopropenone sensitization with weekly scalp DPC. The sample consisted of whole blood, taken in connection with sensitization to the hapten diphenylcyclopropenone (DPC). These receptors came from a woman between 35 and 50 years old with alopecia areata. Some clones in this sample may be carry-over from other donors' samples.

This clonotype has just a few counts. The chain links TRBV12-3 or TRBV12-4 to TRBJ1-6; no reliable D call. V was pared by 3 bases and J by 10 bases, with 10 bases between. The CDR3 has 13 residues. The CDR3 reads CASSFGLDSPLHF. CDR3 in DNA: TGTGCCAGCAGTTTCGGGCTCGACTCACCCCTCCACTTT.

This clonotype was recorded at least ten times. The chain carries TRBV12-3 or TRBV12-4 and TRBJ1-2, with 8 bases lining up with TRBD1. The CDR3 covers 13 residues. V lost 4 bases and J lost 5; bases outside the gene matches: 3. In DNA form, the CDR3 reads TGTGCCAGCAGTTGGACAGGGAAATATGGCTACACCTTC. This sequence encodes CASSWTGKYGYTF.

Many counts were recorded for this clonotype. This chain links TRBV12-3 or TRBV12-4 with TRBJ1-5; 9 nucleotides align to TRBD1. CDR3 length equals 15 residues. J lost 9 bases, V lost 5 bases, and 11 bases had no gene match. CDR3 sequence: CASSPNRGRITPQHF. Written as DNA, the CDR3 is TGTGCCAGCAGTCCTAACAGGGGGCGGATCACGCCCCAGCATTTT.

This clonotype was counted between two and nine times. The rearrangement uses TRBV3-1 and TRBJ2-2; 7 bases agree with TRBD1. The CDR3 length is 15 residues. Germline loops: CDR1 LGHDT, CDR2 YNNKEL (reference sequence). The junction had 5 bases not matched to a gene; V was cut back by 2 bases and J by 5 bases. CDR3 in DNA: TGTGCCAGCAGCCAATACAGGGGTTGGACCGGGGAGCTGTTTTTT. It codes for CASSQYRGWTGELFF.

There are many counts of this clonotype. V usage is TRBV7-2 and J usage is TRBJ1-1; D uncertain. The V end lost 0 bases, the J end lost 0 bases, and 8 bases lay between the germline ends. Germline V gene data show CDR1 as SGHTA and CDR2 as FQGNSA. The CDR3 spans 15 residues. The CDR3 reads CASSLAGSMNTEAFF. CDR3 DNA sequence: TGTGCCAGCAGCTTAGCGGGAAGCATGAACACTGAAGCTTTCTTT. Drawing the rest from reference TRBV7-2 and TRBJ1-1, the complete variable domain is GAGVSQSPSNKVTEKGKDVELRCDPISGHTALYWYRQSLGQGLEFLIYFQGNSAPDKSGLPSDRFSAERTGGSVSTLTIQRTQQEDSAVYLCASSLAGSMNTEAFFGQGTRLTVV.

This clonotype was detected only a few times. The rearrangement links TRBV20-1 to TRBJ2-1; 12 bases align to TRBD2. Trimming took 0 bases from V and 3 from J; bases not matched to a gene: 3. Germline lookup yields CDR1 DFQATT and CDR2 SNEGSKA (reference sequence). The CDR3 runs to 16 residues. The CDR3 loop is CSAREPGLAGYNEQFF. DNA of the CDR3: TGCAGTGCTAGAGAGCCGGGACTAGCGGGCTACAATGAGCAGTTCTTC.

The V call is TRBV6-4, the J call TRBJ2-1, with D maybe TRBD1 (6 bases). This CDR3 has 14 amino acids. Trimming shortened V by 6 bases and J by 3 bases, and 12 bases separated the two germline ends. Germline loops: CDR1 MRHNA, CDR2 SNTAGT. The CDR3 nucleotides are TGTGCCAGCAGCCTTGAGACAGGCTACAATGAGCAGTTCTTC. Translating it yields CASSLETGYNEQFF.

This clonotype was counted many times. The chain links TRBV5-1 to TRBJ2-1, with a weak D call TRBD1 (5 bases). This CDR3 is 13 amino acids long. Germline CDR1 SGHRS, CDR2 YFSETQ. The V end was cut by 3 bases, the J end by 9 bases, with 13 bases between. In DNA form, the CDR3 reads TGCGCCAGCAGCTCCCAGGGTTGGGGTGAGCAGTTCTTC. It codes for CASSSQGWGEQFF.

The CDR3 reads CASSLQGLYGYTF. For the CDR3, the DNA is TGTGCCAGCAGCTTACAGGGATTGTATGGCTACACCTTC. This chain connects TRBV5-6 to TRBJ1-2, with D possibly being TRBD1 (6 bases). The CDR3 has 13 residues. Germline CDR1 reads SGHDT; CDR2 reads YYEEEE. The V end lost 2 bases, the J end lost 5 bases, and 10 bases lay between the germline ends.

The sample holds many counts of this clonotype. The chain couples TRBV29-1 to TRBJ2-1; 9 positions agree with TRBD1. CDR3 length: 16 amino acids. Trimming took 1 base from V and 7 from J; bases not matched to a gene: 11. Germline CDR1 is SQVTM and CDR2 is ANQGSEA. The CDR3 DNA reads as TGCAGCGTTGAAGGGGGAGTCGGGGACAGGGCTAATGAGCAGTTCTTC. Translation gives CSVEGGVGDRANEQFF.

The chain is built from TRBV29-1 and TRBJ1-2, with TRBD1 matching 8 bases. The junction had 11 bases not matched to a gene; V was cut back by 7 bases and J by 4 bases. The CDR3 length is 14 residues. CDR1 is SQVTM, CDR2 ANQGSEA, per germline. The CDR3 region is CSAVPDRASYGYTF. CDR3 DNA sequence: TGCAGCGCAGTCCCGGACAGGGCATCCTATGGCTACACCTTC.